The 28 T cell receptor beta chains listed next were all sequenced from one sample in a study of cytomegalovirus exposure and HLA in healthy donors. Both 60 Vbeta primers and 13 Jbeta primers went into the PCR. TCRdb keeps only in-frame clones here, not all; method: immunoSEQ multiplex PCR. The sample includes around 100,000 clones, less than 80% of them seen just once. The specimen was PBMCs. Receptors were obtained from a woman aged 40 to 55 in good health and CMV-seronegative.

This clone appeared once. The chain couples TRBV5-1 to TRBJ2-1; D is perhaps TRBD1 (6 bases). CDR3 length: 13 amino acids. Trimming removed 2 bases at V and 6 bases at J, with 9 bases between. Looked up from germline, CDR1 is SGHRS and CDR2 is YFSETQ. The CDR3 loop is CASSFAGVNEQFF. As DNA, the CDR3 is TGCGCCAGCAGCTTCGCAGGGGTCAATGAGCAGTTCTTC.

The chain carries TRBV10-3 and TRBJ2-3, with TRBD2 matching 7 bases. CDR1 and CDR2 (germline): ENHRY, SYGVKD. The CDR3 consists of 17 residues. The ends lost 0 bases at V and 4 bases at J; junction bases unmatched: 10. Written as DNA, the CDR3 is TGTGCCATCAGTGAGTCGAATTTGGCGGGAGAAGCAGATACGCAGTATTTT. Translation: CAISESNLAGEADTQYF.

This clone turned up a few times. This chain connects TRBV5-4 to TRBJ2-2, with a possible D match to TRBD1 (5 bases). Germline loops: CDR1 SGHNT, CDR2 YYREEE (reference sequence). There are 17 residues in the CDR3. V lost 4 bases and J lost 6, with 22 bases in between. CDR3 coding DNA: TGTGCCAGCAGCGTTCCTAACCGACAGTTTGGGTCCGGGGAGCTGTTTTTT. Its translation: CASSVPNRQFGSGELFF.

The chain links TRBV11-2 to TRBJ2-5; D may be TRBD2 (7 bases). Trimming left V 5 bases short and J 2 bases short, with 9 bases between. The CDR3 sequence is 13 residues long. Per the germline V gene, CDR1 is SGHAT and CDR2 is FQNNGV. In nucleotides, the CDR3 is TGTGCCAGCAGCCGGGGGGCGCAAGAGACCCAGTACTTC. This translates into CASSRGAQETQYF.

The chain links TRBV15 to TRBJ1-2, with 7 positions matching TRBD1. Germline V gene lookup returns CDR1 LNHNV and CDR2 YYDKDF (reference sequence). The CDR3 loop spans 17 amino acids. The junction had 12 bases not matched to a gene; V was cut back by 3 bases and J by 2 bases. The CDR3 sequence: CATSRDRTLRDNYGYTF. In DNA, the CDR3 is TGTGCCACCAGCAGGGACAGGACATTACGGGACAACTATGGCTACACCTTC.

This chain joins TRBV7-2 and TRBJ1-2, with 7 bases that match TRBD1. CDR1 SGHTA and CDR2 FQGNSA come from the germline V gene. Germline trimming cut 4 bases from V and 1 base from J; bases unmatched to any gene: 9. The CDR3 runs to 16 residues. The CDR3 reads CASSSLPRGNNYGYTF. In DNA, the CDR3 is TGTGCCAGCAGCTCTCTTCCCAGGGGGAATAACTATGGCTACACCTTC.

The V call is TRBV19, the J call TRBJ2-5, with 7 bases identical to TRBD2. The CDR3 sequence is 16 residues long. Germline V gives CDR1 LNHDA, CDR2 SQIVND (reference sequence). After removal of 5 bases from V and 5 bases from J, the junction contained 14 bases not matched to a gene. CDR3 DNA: TGTGCCAGTAGTGCCCTAGCCGCGGGAGACGGGGAGACCCAGTACTTC. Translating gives CASSALAAGDGETQYF.

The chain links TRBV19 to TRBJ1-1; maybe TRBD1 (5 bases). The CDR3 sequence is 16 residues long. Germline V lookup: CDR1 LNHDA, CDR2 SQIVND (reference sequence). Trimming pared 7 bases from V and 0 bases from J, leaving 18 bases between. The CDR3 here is CASTATDRSMNTEAFF. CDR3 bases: TGTGCCAGTACCGCCACAGACAGAAGCATGAACACTGAAGCTTTCTTT.

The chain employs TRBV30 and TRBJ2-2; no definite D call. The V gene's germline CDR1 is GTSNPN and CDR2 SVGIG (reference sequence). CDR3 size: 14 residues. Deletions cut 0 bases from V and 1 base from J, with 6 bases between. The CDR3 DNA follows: TGTGCCTGGAGTGTATCCGTGAACACCGGGGAGCTGTTTTTT. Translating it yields CAWSVSVNTGELFF.

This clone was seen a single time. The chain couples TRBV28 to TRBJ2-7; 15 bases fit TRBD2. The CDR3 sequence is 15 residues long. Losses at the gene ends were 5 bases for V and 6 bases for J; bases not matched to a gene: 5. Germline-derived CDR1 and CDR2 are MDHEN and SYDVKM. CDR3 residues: CASSPRTSGRGEQYF. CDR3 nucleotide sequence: TGTGCCAGCAGTCCAAGGACTAGCGGGAGGGGCGAGCAGTACTTC.

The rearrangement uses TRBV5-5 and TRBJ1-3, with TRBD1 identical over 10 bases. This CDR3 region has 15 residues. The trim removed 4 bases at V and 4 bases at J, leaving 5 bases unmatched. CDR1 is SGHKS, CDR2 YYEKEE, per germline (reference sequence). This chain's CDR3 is CASSHRTGGGNTIYF. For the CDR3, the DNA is TGTGCCAGCAGCCACCGGACAGGGGGGGGAAACACCATATATTTT.

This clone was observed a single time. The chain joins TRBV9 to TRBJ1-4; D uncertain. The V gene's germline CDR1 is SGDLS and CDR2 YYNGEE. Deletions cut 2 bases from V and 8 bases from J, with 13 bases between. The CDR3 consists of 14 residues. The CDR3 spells CASSVGSENEKLFF. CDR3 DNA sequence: TGTGCCAGCAGCGTTGGCAGCGAGAACGAAAAACTGTTTTTT.

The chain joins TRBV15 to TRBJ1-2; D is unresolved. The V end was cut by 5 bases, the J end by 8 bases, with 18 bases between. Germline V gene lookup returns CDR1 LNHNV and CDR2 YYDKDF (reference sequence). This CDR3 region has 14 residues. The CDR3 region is CATSAGGWAGGYTF. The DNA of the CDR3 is TGTGCCACCAGCGCTGGAGGGTGGGCGGGCGGCTACACCTTC.

In DNA form, the CDR3 reads TGTGCCACCAGCAGGGACAGGGGAGGGCAGCCCCAGCATTTT. This sequence encodes CATSRDRGGQPQHF. This rearrangement joins TRBV15 to TRBJ1-5; 9 bases agree with TRBD1. This CDR3 comprises 14 residues. Germline assignment: CDR1 LNHNV and CDR2 YYDKDF (reference sequence). Trimming removed 3 bases from V and 7 bases from J; junction bases left unmatched: 4.

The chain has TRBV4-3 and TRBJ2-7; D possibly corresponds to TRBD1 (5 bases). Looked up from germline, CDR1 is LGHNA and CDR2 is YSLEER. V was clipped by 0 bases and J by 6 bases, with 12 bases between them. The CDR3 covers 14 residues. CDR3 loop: CASSQDQGSGEQYF. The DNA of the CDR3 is TGCGCCAGCAGCCAAGACCAGGGATCGGGCGAGCAGTACTTC.

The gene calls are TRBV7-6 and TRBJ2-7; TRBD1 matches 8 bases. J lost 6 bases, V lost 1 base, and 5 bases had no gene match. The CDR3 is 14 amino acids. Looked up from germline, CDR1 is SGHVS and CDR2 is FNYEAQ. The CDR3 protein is CASSLDDRGSEQYF. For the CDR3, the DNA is TGTGCCAGCAGCTTAGACGACAGGGGATCCGAGCAGTACTTC.

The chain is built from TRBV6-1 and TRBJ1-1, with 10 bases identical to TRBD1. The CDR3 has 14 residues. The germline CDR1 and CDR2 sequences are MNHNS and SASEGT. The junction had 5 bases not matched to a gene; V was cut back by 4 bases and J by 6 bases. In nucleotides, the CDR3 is TGTGCCAGCAGTGTGGGGACAGGGGATCCTGAAGCTTTCTTT. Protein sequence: CASSVGTGDPEAFF.

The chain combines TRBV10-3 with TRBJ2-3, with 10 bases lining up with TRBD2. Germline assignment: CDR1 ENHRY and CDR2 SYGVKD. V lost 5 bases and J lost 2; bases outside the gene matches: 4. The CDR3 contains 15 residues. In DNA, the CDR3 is TGTGCCATCAGTAGCGGGGGGGATGCCACAGATACGCAGTATTTT. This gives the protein CAISSGGDATDTQYF.

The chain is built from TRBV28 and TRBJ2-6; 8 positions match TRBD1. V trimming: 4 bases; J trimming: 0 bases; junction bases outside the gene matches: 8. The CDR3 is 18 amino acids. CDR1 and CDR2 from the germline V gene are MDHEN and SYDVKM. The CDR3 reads CASSSRGRSGSGANVLTF. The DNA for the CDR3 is TGTGCCAGCAGTTCCAGGGGGCGGTCAGGCTCTGGGGCCAACGTCCTGACTTTC.

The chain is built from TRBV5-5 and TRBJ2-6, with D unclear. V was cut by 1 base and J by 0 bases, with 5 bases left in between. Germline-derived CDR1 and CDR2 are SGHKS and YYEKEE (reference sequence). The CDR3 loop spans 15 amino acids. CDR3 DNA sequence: TGTGCCAGCAGCTTGCTCCTCTCTGGGGCCAACGTCCTGACTTTC. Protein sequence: CASSLLLSGANVLTF.

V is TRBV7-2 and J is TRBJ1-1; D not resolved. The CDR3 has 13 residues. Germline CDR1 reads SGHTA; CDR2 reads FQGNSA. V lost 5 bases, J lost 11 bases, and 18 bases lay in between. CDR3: CASSGNWGAAAFF. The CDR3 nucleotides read TGTGCCAGCAGCGGTAACTGGGGAGCGGCGGCTTTCTTT.

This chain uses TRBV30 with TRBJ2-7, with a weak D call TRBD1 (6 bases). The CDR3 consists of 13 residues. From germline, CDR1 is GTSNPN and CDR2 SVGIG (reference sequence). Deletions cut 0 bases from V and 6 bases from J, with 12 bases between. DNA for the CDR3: TGTGCCTGGAGTGTGGTAGGGGGTACCGAGCAGTACTTC. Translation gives CAWSVVGGTEQYF.

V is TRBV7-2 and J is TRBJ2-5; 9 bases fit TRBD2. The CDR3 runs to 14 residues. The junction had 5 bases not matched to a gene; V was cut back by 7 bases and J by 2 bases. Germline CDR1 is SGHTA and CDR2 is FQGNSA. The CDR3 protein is CASNSGLAQETQYF. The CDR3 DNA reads TGTGCCAGCAACTCGGGACTAGCACAAGAGACCCAGTACTTC.

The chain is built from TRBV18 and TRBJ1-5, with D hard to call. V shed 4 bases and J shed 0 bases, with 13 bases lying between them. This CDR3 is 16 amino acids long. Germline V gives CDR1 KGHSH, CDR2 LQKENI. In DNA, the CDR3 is TGTGCCAGCTCACTTCTGGGCCTGAATAGCAATCAGCCCCAGCATTTT. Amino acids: CASSLLGLNSNQPQHF.

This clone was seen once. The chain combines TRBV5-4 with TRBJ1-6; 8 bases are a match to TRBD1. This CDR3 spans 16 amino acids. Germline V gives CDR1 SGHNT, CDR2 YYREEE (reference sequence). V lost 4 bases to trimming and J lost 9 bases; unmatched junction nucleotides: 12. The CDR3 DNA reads TGTGCCAGCAGCCTAGGACAGGGTTTGGAGAGTTCACCCCTCCACTTT. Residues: CASSLGQGLESSPLHF.

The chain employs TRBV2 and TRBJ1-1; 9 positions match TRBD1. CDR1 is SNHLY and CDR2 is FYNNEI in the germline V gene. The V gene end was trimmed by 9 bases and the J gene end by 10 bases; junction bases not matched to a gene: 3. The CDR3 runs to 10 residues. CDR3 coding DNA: TGTGCCAGTGAGGACAGGGGAGCTTTCTTT. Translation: CASEDRGAFF. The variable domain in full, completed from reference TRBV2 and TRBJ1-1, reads EPEVTQTPSHQVTQMGQEVILRCVPISNHLYFYWYRQILGQKVEFLVSFYNNEISEKSEIFDDQFSVERPDGSNFTLKIRSTKLEDSAMYFCASEDRGAFFGQGTRLTVV.

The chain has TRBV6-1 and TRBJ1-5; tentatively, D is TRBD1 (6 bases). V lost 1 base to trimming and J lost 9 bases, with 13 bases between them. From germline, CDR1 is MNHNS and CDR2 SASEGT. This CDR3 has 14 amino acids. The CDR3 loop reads CASSEGTALPPQHF. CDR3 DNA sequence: TGTGCCAGCAGTGAAGGGACAGCGCTTCCGCCCCAGCATTTT.

The CDR3 is CASRRTENTGELFF. CDR3 coding DNA: TGTGCCAGCCGACGGACAGAGAACACCGGGGAGCTGTTTTTT. The chain is built from TRBV7-8 and TRBJ2-2; D possibly corresponds to TRBD1 (6 bases). Germline V lookup: CDR1 SGHVS, CDR2 FQNEAQ. The length of the CDR3 is 14 residues. Trimming removed 8 bases from V and 1 base from J, with 11 bases in between. The whole variable domain, remainder taken from reference TRBV7-8 and TRBJ2-2, is GAGVSQSPRYKVAKRGQDVALRCDPISGHVSLFWYQQALGQGPEFLTYFQNEAQLDKSGLPSDRFFAERPEGSVSTLKIQRTQQEDSAVYLCASRRTENTGELFFGEGSRLTVL.